One T cell receptor (beta chain) is described in this entry. V shed 5 bases and J 1 base; nucleotides not matched to a gene: 13. The CDR3 totals 17 residues. The germline V gene has CDR1 SEHNR and CDR2 FQNEAQ (reference sequence). Profiling relied on immunoSEQ multiplex PCR, and the TCRdb table lists in-frame clones only, not all of them. The repertoire holds some 660,000 clones, with around 87% as singletons. The sample is drawn from a study of shared T cell receptors in the human thymus. These data are also associated with another study on human thymus T cells. From that second work: From resections taken during corrective heart surgery, the thymus tissue was obtained.

Sequenced input: thymocytes. This sequence joins TRBV7-9 and TRBJ1-1; 7 nucleotides line up with TRBD1. This TCR was recovered from a boy in the first two years of life with a congenital heart defect. The CDR3 protein is CASSHLSRRTGNTEAFF. CDR3 coding DNA: TGTGCCAGCAGCCACCTTAGTCGCCGGACAGGGAACACTGAAGCTTTCTTT.